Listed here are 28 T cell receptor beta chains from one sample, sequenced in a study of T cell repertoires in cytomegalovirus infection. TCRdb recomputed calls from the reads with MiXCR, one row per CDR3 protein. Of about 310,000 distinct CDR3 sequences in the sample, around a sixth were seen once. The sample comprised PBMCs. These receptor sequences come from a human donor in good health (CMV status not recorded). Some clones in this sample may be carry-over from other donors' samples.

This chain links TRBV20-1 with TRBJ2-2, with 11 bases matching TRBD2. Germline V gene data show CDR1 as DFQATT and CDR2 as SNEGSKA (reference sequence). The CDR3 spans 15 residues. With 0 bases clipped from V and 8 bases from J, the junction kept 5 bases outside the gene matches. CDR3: CSARDQRTSGGELFF. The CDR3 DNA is TGCAGTGCTAGAGATCAGAGGACTAGCGGGGGGGAGCTGTTTTTT.

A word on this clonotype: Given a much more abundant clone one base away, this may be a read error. The CDR3 protein is CASSLVWVPNTEAFF. CDR3 sequence (DNA): TGTGCCAGCAGCTTAGTTTGGGTCCCGAACACTGAAGCTTTCTTT. The gene calls are TRBV7-6 and TRBJ1-1, with D hard to call. With 1 base removed from V and 1 base from J, the gap between germline ends came to 10 bases. Germline lookup yields CDR1 SGHVS and CDR2 FNYEAQ. CDR3 length equals 15 residues.

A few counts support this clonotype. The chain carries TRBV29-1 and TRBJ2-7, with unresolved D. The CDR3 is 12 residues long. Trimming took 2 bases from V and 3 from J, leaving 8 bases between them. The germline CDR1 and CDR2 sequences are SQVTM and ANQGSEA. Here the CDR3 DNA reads TGCAGCGTTGAAAGTCAGAACTACGAGCAGTACTTC. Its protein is CSVESQNYEQYF.

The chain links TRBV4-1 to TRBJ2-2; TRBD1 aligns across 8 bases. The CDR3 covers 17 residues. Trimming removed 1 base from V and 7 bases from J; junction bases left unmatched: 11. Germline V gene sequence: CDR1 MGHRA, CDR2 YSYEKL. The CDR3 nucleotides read TGCGCCAGCAGCCAAGGTGGCACAGGGGGAATTGTCGGGGAGCTGTTTTTT. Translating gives CASSQGGTGGIVGELFF.

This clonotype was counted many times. As DNA, the CDR3 is TGTGCCAGCAGCTTATGGGGGGGACTCGAGGATGAGCAGTTCTTC. As protein: CASSLWGGLEDEQFF. V is TRBV7-2 and J is TRBJ2-1; 7 positions agree with TRBD2. Germline values: CDR1 SGHTA, CDR2 FQGNSA. This CDR3 is 15 amino acids long. Unmatched junction bases numbered 9, after V lost 2 bases and J lost 8 bases. The variable domain in full, with the rest retrieved from reference TRBV7-2 and TRBJ2-1, is GAGVSQSPSNKVTEKGKDVELRCDPISGHTALYWYRQSLGQGLEFLIYFQGNSAPDKSGLPSDRFSAERTGGSVSTLTIQRTQQEDSAVYLCASSLWGGLEDEQFFGPGTRLTVL.

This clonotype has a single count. The CDR3 nucleotides read TGTGCCAGCAGCGGGCGGAGGGACTACGAGCAGTACTTC. As protein: CASSGRRDYEQYF. This rearrangement joins TRBV7-9 to TRBJ2-7, with D possibly TRBD2 on 6 matching bases. The CDR3 runs to 13 residues. V gave up 5 bases and J gave up 3 bases, with 11 bases separating them. Germline V gives CDR1 SEHNR, CDR2 FQNEAQ (reference sequence). The complete variable domain, with remaining parts taken from reference TRBV7-9 and TRBJ2-7, reads DTGVSQNPRHKITKRGQNVTFRCDPISEHNRLYWYRQTLGQGPEFLTYFQNEAQLEKSRLLSDRFSAERPKGSFSTLEIQRTEQGDSAMYLCASSGRRDYEQYFGPGTRLTVT.

CDR3 sequence reads: CASSLVAGGGTEAFF. Here the CDR3 DNA reads TGCGCCAGCAGCTTGGTGGCAGGGGGAGGGACTGAAGCTTTCTTT. The V call is TRBV5-1, the J call TRBJ1-1; 7 positions agree with TRBD1. Germline V gives CDR1 SGHRS, CDR2 YFSETQ. This CDR3 contains 15 residues. The J segment lost 5 bases and the V segment lost 0 bases, leaving 7 bases of the junction unmatched.

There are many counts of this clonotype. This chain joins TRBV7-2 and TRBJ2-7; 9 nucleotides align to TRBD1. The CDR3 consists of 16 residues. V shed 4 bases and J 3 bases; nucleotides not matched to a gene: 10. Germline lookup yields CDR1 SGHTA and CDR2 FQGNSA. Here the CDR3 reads CASSSQTRTGDYEQYF. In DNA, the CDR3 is TGTGCCAGCAGCTCTCAGACGAGGACAGGGGACTACGAGCAGTACTTC. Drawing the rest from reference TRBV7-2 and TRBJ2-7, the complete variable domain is GAGVSQSPSNKVTEKGKDVELRCDPISGHTALYWYRQSLGQGLEFLIYFQGNSAPDKSGLPSDRFSAERTGGSVSTLTIQRTQQEDSAVYLCASSSQTRTGDYEQYFGPGTRLTVT.

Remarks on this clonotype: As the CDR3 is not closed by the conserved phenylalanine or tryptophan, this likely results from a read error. Here the CDR3 DNA reads TGTGCCAGCAGTTTTGAGTTAGGGTCAGGGACCGAAGAGACCCAGTACTTA. It translates to CASSFELGSGTEETQYL. V is TRBV12-3 or TRBV12-4 and J is TRBJ2-5; the D gene could be TRBD1 or TRBD2 (5 bases each). The CDR3 totals 17 residues. V was trimmed by 3 bases and J by 3 bases, leaving 20 bases between them.

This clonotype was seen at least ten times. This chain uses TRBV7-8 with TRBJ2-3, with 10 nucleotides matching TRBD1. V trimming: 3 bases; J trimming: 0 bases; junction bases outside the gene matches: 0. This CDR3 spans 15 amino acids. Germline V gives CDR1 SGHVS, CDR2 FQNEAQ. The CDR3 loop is CASSLDRGSTDTQYF. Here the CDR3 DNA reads TGTGCCAGCAGCTTGGACAGGGGGAGCACAGATACGCAGTATTTT.

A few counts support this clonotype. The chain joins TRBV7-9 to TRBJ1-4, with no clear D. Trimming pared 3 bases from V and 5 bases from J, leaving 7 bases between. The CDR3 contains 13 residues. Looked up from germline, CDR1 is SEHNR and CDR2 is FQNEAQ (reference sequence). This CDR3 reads CASSFSVNEKLFF. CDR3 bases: TGTGCCAGCAGCTTTTCTGTAAATGAAAAACTGTTTTTT.

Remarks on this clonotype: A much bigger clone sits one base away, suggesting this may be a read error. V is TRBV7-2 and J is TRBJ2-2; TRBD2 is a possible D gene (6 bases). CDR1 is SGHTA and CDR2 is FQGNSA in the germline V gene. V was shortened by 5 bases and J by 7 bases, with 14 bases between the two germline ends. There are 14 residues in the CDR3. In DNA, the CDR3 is TGTGCCAGCAGCGCCGGGACTTGCGGCGGGGAGCTGTTTTTT. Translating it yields CASSAGTCGGELFF.

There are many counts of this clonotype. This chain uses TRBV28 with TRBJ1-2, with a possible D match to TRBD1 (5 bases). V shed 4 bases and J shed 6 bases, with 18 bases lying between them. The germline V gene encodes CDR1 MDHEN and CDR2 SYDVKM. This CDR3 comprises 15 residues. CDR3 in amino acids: CASSSRGTSINGYTF. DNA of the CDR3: TGTGCCAGCAGTTCACGGGGCACCTCTATTAATGGCTACACCTTC.

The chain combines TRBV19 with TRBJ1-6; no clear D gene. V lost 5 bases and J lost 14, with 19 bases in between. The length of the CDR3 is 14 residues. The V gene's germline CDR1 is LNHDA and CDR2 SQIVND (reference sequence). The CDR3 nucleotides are TGTGCCAGTAGTGAACAGACTTCTATAGGGACCCTCCACTTT. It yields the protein CASSEQTSIGTLHF. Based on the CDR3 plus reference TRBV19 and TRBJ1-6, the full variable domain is DGGITQSPKYLFRKEGQNVTLSCEQNLNHDAMYWYRQDPGQGLRLIYYSQIVNDFQKGDIAEGYSVSREKKESFPLTVTSAQKNPTAFYLCASSEQTSIGTLHFGNGTRLTVT.

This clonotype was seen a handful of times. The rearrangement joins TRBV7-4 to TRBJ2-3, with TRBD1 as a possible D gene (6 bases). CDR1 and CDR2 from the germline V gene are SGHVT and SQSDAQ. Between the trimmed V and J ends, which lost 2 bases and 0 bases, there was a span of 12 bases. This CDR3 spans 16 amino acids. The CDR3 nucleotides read TGTGCCAGCAGCTTACTGCAGGGGCGGAGCACAGATACGCAGTATTTT. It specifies CASSLLQGRSTDTQYF.

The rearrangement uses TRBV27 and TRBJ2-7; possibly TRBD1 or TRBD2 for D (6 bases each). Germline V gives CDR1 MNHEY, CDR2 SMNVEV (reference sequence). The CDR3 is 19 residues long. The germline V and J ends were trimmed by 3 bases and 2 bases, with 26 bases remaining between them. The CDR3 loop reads CASSLWAPSGAEYPYEQYF. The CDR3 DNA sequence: TGTGCCAGCAGTTTGTGGGCCCCCTCGGGGGCTGAGTATCCCTACGAGCAGTACTTC.

The CDR3 sequence is CAWSVPGIVTDTQYF. The CDR3 DNA follows: TGTGCCTGGAGTGTCCCAGGGATAGTCACAGATACGCAGTATTTT. The rearrangement links TRBV30 to TRBJ2-3; tentatively, D is TRBD1 (5 bases). Germline values: CDR1 GTSNPN, CDR2 SVGIG (reference sequence). The CDR3 has 15 residues. V was cut by 0 bases and J by 2 bases, with 12 bases left in between.

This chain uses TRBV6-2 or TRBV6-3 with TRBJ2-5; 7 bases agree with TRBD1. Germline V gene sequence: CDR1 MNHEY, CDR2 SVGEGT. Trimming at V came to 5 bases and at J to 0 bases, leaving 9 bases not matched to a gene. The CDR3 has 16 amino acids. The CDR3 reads CASSPRTGANQETQYF. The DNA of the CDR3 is TGTGCCAGCAGTCCGAGGACAGGAGCTAACCAAGAGACCCAGTACTTC.

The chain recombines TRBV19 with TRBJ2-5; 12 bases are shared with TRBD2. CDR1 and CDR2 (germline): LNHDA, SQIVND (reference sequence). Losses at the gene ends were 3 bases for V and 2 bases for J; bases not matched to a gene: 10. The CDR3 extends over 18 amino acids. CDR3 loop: CASSIGILAGGQQETQYF. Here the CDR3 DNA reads TGTGCCAGTAGTATTGGTATACTAGCGGGGGGCCAGCAAGAGACCCAGTACTTC.

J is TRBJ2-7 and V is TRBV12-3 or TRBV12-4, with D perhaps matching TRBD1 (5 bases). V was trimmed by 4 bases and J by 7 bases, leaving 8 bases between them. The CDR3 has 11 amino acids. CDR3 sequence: CASSSRDEQYF. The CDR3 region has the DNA TGTGCCAGCAGTTCCAGGGATGAGCAGTACTTC.

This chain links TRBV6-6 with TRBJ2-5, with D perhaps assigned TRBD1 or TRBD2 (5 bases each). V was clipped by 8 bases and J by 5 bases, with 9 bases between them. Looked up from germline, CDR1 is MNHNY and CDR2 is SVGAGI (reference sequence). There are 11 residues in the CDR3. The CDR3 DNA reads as TGTGCCAGCCAGTGGGGGGAGACCCAGTACTTC. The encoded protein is CASQWGETQYF.

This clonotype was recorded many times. CDR3 nucleotide sequence: TGTGCCAGCAGCTTGGTGGAGGCACCTAATGAAAAACTGTTTTTT. As protein: CASSLVEAPNEKLFF. The chain joins TRBV7-9 to TRBJ1-4; D not certain. The CDR3 length is 15 residues. Germline CDR1 SEHNR, CDR2 FQNEAQ (reference sequence). V was clipped by 3 bases and J by 3 bases, with 11 bases between them.

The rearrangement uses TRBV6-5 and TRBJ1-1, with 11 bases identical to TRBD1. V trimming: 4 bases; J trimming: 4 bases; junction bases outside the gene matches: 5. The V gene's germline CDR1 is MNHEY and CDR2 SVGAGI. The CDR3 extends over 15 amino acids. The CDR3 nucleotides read TGTGCCAGCAGTTGGACAGGGGGCGCGGGCACTGAAGCTTTCTTT. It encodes CASSWTGGAGTEAFF.

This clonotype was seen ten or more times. In DNA, the CDR3 is TGTGCCAGCAGCCCCGGGACAGATCGCACAGATACGCAGTATTTT. Amino acid sequence: CASSPGTDRTDTQYF. The chain couples TRBV7-9 to TRBJ2-3; 7 bases are a match to TRBD1. CDR3 length: 15 residues. Germline CDR1 and CDR2: SEHNR and FQNEAQ (reference sequence). The V gene end was trimmed by 5 bases and the J gene end by 1 base; junction bases not matched to a gene: 6.

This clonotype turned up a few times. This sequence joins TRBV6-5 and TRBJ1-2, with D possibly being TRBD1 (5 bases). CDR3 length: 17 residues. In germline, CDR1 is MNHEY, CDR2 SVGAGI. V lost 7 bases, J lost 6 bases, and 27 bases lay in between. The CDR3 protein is CASTTLGQGILLDGYTF. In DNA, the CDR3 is TGTGCCAGCACGACCCTCGGCCAGGGTATTCTATTGGATGGCTACACCTTC.

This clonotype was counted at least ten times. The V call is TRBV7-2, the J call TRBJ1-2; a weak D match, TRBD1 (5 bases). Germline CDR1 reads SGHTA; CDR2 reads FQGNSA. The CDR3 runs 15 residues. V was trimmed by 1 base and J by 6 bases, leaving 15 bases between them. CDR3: CASSLDQGLIHGYTF. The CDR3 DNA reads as TGTGCCAGCAGCTTAGACCAGGGTCTCATCCATGGCTACACCTTC.

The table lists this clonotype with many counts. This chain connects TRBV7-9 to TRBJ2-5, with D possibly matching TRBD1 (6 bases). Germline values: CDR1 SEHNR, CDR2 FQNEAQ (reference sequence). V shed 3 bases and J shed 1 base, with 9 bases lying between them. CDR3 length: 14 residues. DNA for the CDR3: TGTGCCAGCAGCTTCACAGGGATCCAAGAGACCCAGTACTTC. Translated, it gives CASSFTGIQETQYF.

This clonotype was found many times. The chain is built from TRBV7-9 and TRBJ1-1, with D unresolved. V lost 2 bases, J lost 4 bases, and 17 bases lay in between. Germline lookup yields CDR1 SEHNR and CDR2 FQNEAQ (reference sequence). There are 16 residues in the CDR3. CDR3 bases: TGTGCCAGCAGCTTACCGGGTGTGTTTGGTGGCACTGAAGCTTTCTTT. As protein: CASSLPGVFGGTEAFF.